This TCR beta chain was captured by sequencing in a study of blood T cells in healthy people across ages. Study results and caveats: Whereas aged donors had fewer naive CD4+ cells, long-lived donors had more of them and higher diversity.

For the second PCR, which ran for 7 to 11 cycles, a sample-barcoded 5' primer and a J-beta primer mix were used. Each cDNA molecule, via a template-switch adaptor with 12 random nucleotides, was tagged. There were at least 3 million CDR3-containing paired-end reads obtained from each sample. TCRdb passed the 5' RACE reads through MiXCR, listing each CDR3 protein once. The sample contains over 1,500,000 distinct CDR3 sequences, around 42% of which appear only once. CDR1 and CDR2 from the germline V gene are SNHLY and FYNNEI. CDR3 size: 13 residues. V shed 11 bases and J shed 2 bases, with 14 bases lying between them. This clonotype has more than one count but fewer than ten. Antigen specificity is unknown.

The TCR comes from a human donor in good health. V usage is TRBV2 and J usage is TRBJ2-3; D ambiguous. The sequenced sample consisted of blood. The DNA for the CDR3 is TGTGCCGGTCGTGGTCTAAACACAGATACGCAGTATTTT. Translating gives CAGRGLNTDTQYF.